Each of the 30 T cell receptor beta chains below was sequenced from the same sample in a study of T cells after yellow fever vaccination. TCRdb passed the 5' RACE reads through MiXCR, listing each CDR3 protein once. This sample carries around 250,000 distinct CDR3 sequences, 6.5% to 8.5% of them seen once, and the ten largest clones take approximately 0.85%. Source: CD4+ T cells sorted from PBMCs, taken 15 days after the yellow fever booster vaccination. All receptors derive from a man aged 25-40 years who received the YFV17D yellow fever vaccine.

The rearrangement joins TRBV20-1 to TRBJ2-3, with D possibly TRBD1 on 5 matching bases. Between the trimmed V and J ends, which lost 3 bases and 4 bases, there was a span of 14 bases. Germline CDR1 reads DFQATT; CDR2 reads SNEGSKA (reference sequence). The CDR3 runs 14 residues. In nucleotides, the CDR3 is TGCAGTGCTAGTGGGGCTTTCGCGGCAGATACGCAGTATTTT. This sequence encodes CSASGAFAADTQYF.

Many counts were recorded for this clonotype. This chain uses TRBV25-1 with TRBJ2-1, with no clear D. Germline assignment: CDR1 MGHDK and CDR2 SYGVNS. The CDR3 is 13 amino acids. V gave up 1 base and J gave up 12 bases, with 13 bases separating them. CDR3 DNA: TGTGCCAGCAGTGAATGGGCCACCTCAGGGCAGTTCTTC. Translated: CASSEWATSGQFF.

This chain uses TRBV28 with TRBJ2-6, with D possibly being TRBD1 (6 bases). Trimming took 3 bases from V and 0 from J, leaving 9 bases between them. This CDR3 is built from 16 residues. Germline CDR1 MDHEN, CDR2 SYDVKM. CDR3 nucleotide sequence: TGTGCCAGCAGTTTTCGGACAGCCTCTGGGGCCAACGTCCTGACTTTC. This gives the protein CASSFRTASGANVLTF.

This clonotype was seen a few times. The chain links TRBV10-3 to TRBJ2-5; either TRBD1 or TRBD2 may supply D (5 bases each). Trimming cost V 6 bases and J 1 base, with 9 bases left between them. Per the germline V gene, CDR1 is ENHRY and CDR2 is SYGVKD. This CDR3 contains 13 residues. The CDR3 DNA follows: TGTGCCATCAGGGGGGAAGTCCAAGAGACCCAGTACTTC. The encoded protein is CAIRGEVQETQYF.

The chain joins TRBV11-2 to TRBJ2-7; weak D call: TRBD2 (6 bases). The CDR3 length is 19 residues. V lost 1 base and J 0 bases, leaving 22 bases between the germline ends. Germline lookup yields CDR1 SGHAT and CDR2 FQNNGV. Here the CDR3 reads CASSLGRVKAGQSSYEQYF. The DNA for the CDR3 is TGTGCCAGCAGCTTAGGCCGGGTAAAAGCGGGTCAATCCTCCTACGAGCAGTACTTC. The variable domain in full, completed from reference TRBV11-2 and TRBJ2-7, reads EAGVAQSPRYKIIEKRQSVAFWCNPISGHATLYWYQQILGQGPKLLIQFQNNGVVDDSQLPKDRFSAERLKGVDSTLKIQPAKLEDSAVYLCASSLGRVKAGQSSYEQYFGPGTRLTVT.

This clonotype was detected many times. This chain links TRBV5-1 with TRBJ2-5; D ambiguous. The V gene's germline CDR1 is SGHRS and CDR2 YFSETQ. V was pared by 5 bases and J by 1 base, with 6 bases between. The CDR3 covers 12 residues. The CDR3 region is CASRQAQETQYF. CDR3 nucleotide sequence: TGCGCCAGCAGGCAGGCCCAAGAGACCCAGTACTTC.

This clonotype was observed at least ten times. CDR3 nucleotides: TGCAGTGCTACAACAGGGTTTGATAATGGCTACACCTTC. This translates into CSATTGFDNGYTF. This chain links TRBV20-1 with TRBJ1-2; D is perhaps TRBD1 (6 bases). This CDR3 is built from 13 residues. From germline, CDR1 is DFQATT and CDR2 SNEGSKA (reference sequence). V was cut by 4 bases and J by 6 bases, with 15 bases left in between.

This clonotype was picked up a small number of times. This chain uses TRBV7-2 with TRBJ1-5, with unresolved D. CDR1 and CDR2 (germline): SGHTA, FQGNSA. CDR3 size: 13 residues. Trimming pared 4 bases from V and 4 bases from J, leaving 8 bases between. CDR3 nucleotides: TGTGCCAGCAGCTCCCAAGTTAATCAGCCCCAGCATTTT. Its translation is CASSSQVNQPQHF.

This clonotype was recorded a few times. The chain has TRBV7-2 and TRBJ2-7; no clear D. The germline gives CDR1 SGHTA, CDR2 FQGNSA. The CDR3 is made up of 13 amino acids. V lost 3 bases to trimming and J lost 3 bases, with 9 bases between them. The CDR3 region is CASSLNRYYEQYF. The DNA for the CDR3 is TGTGCCAGCAGCTTGAACCGGTACTACGAGCAGTACTTC.

This clonotype occurred many times. The CDR3 sequence is CASSWAGKETQYF. The CDR3 DNA reads as TGTGCCAGCAGCTGGGCGGGGAAGGAGACCCAGTACTTC. The chain carries TRBV7-6 and TRBJ2-5, with D tentatively TRBD2 (6 bases). V gave up 4 bases and J gave up 5 bases, with 11 bases separating them. The CDR3 totals 13 residues. Germline V gene sequence: CDR1 SGHVS, CDR2 FNYEAQ.

The table lists this clonotype with many counts. The chain joins TRBV6-2 or TRBV6-3 to TRBJ1-1; TRBD1 matches at 7 bases. Trimming removed 6 bases from V and 0 bases from J; junction bases left unmatched: 7. The CDR3 covers 15 residues. Germline V gives CDR1 MNHEY, CDR2 SVGEGT. In DNA, the CDR3 is TGTGCCAGCAGCCAGTGGACAGGTATGAACACTGAAGCTTTCTTT. As protein: CASSQWTGMNTEAFF.

The J gene is TRBJ2-1, the V gene TRBV12-3 or TRBV12-4, with TRBD1 as a possible D gene (6 bases). V lost 3 bases and J lost 10, with 10 bases in between. The CDR3 consists of 12 residues. CDR3 loop: CASSFKRGEQFF. For the CDR3, the DNA is TGTGCCAGCAGTTTCAAGAGGGGGGAGCAGTTCTTC.

The table lists this clonotype with a few counts. CDR3 in DNA: TGCAGTGCTAGTGCCCTGGTCCAAGAGACCCAGTACTTC. Residues: CSASALVQETQYF. The chain is built from TRBV20-1 and TRBJ2-5; D unresolved. The length of the CDR3 is 13 residues. Trimming removed 3 bases at V and 1 base at J, with 9 bases between. CDR1 and CDR2 (germline): DFQATT, SNEGSKA (reference sequence).

This clonotype occurred a few times. The chain links TRBV7-2 to TRBJ2-7, with D unclear. Trimming shortened V by 1 base and J by 7 bases, and 14 bases separated the two germline ends. Looked up from germline, CDR1 is SGHTA and CDR2 is FQGNSA. The CDR3 extends over 14 amino acids. The CDR3 DNA reads as TGTGCCAGCAGCTTAGGGACCCCCCTGGGGGAGCAGTACTTC. Translating gives CASSLGTPLGEQYF. Complete variable domain (other parts from reference TRBV7-2 and TRBJ2-7): GAGVSQSPSNKVTEKGKDVELRCDPISGHTALYWYRQSLGQGLEFLIYFQGNSAPDKSGLPSDRFSAERTGGSVSTLTIQRTQQEDSAVYLCASSLGTPLGEQYFGPGTRLTVT.

This clonotype has just a few counts. V is TRBV4-3 and J is TRBJ2-2, with D uncertain. CDR1 is LGHNA, CDR2 YSLEER, per germline. The CDR3 runs to 14 residues. V lost 5 bases and J 1 base, leaving 8 bases between the germline ends. The CDR3 loop is CASSSHLNTGELFF. The CDR3 DNA reads as TGCGCCAGCAGCTCGCACCTGAACACCGGGGAGCTGTTTTTT.

This clonotype was recorded many times. CDR3 nucleotide sequence: TGTGCCAGTAGTGTGGGACGGACAGATACGCAGTATTTT. Translating it yields CASSVGRTDTQYF. V and J are TRBV19 and TRBJ2-3, with D perhaps being TRBD1 or TRBD2 (5 bases each). The CDR3 is 13 residues long. Germline-derived CDR1 and CDR2 are LNHDA and SQIVND (reference sequence). Deletions cut 5 bases from V and 3 bases from J, with 9 bases between.

This clonotype has at least ten counts. V usage is TRBV12-3 or TRBV12-4 and J usage is TRBJ2-6; 8 positions match TRBD1. V gave up 3 bases and J gave up 0 bases; unmatched junction bases: 4. The CDR3 has 17 residues. DNA for the CDR3: TGTGCCAGCAGTTTTGGACAGGGCCGCTCTGGGGCCAACGTCCTGACTTTC. Translation: CASSFGQGRSGANVLTF.

This clonotype was found a few times. This rearrangement joins TRBV12-3 or TRBV12-4 to TRBJ2-7, with TRBD1 matching over 8 bases. V shed 7 bases and J 7 bases; nucleotides not matched to a gene: 15. The CDR3 has 15 residues. CDR3 nucleotides: TGTGCCAGCACCCTAAGCGACAGGGGTTCGGGAGAGCAGTACTTC. This encodes CASTLSDRGSGEQYF.

The chain joins TRBV7-2 to TRBJ2-1, with TRBD1 identical over 9 bases. Germline V CDR1 and CDR2: SGHTA, FQGNSA. The CDR3 has 15 residues. After removal of 5 bases from V and 2 bases from J, the junction contained 4 bases not matched to a gene. CDR3 DNA: TGTGCCAGCAGCGTTGGACAGGGGACCTACAATGAGCAGTTCTTC. This codes for CASSVGQGTYNEQFF.

This CDR3 is CASSYRGGTEAFF. CDR3 nucleotides: TGCGCCAGCAGCTACAGGGGCGGCACTGAAGCTTTCTTT. The chain carries TRBV5-1 and TRBJ1-1, with 7 nucleotides matching TRBD1. Germline V lookup: CDR1 SGHRS, CDR2 YFSETQ. This CDR3 spans 13 amino acids. J gave up 4 bases and V 3 bases, and 3 bases lay outside the gene matches.

This clonotype has only a few counts. J is TRBJ2-1 and V is TRBV29-1; TRBD2 matches at 7 bases. Unmatched junction bases numbered 11, after V lost 3 bases and J lost 3 bases. Germline CDR1 and CDR2: SQVTM and ANQGSEA. CDR3 length: 16 residues. The CDR3: CSVDLPLAPSYNEQFF. Here the CDR3 DNA reads TGCAGCGTTGACCTACCACTAGCGCCAAGCTACAATGAGCAGTTCTTC.

This clonotype was seen more than once but under ten times. The genes are TRBV30 and TRBJ2-7; no definite D call. The CDR3 consists of 11 residues. Per the germline V gene, CDR1 is GTSNPN and CDR2 is SVGIG (reference sequence). V was pared by 4 bases and J by 4 bases, with 8 bases between. The CDR3 DNA reads as TGTGCCTGGAAGACACTGTACGAGCAGTACTTC. The encoded protein is CAWKTLYEQYF.

The chain has TRBV3-1 and TRBJ2-1; TRBD1 matches 7 bases. The germline V gene encodes CDR1 LGHDT and CDR2 YNNKEL (reference sequence). V was clipped by 4 bases and J by 6 bases; unmatched bases: 12. The CDR3 contains 16 residues. In DNA form, the CDR3 reads TGTGCCAGCAGCCGCCAGGGCGCAGGGGGTCTCAATGAGCAGTTCTTC. Its translation is CASSRQGAGGLNEQFF.

The J gene is TRBJ2-1, the V gene TRBV5-6; D not resolved. There are 17 residues in the CDR3. The ends were cut back, 3 bases at V and 0 bases at J, with 16 bases in the middle. Germline loops: CDR1 SGHDT, CDR2 YYEEEE. The CDR3 coding sequence is TGTGCCAGCAGCTCCGGTGCGCGGTCTGCCTCCTACAATGAGCAGTTCTTC. Its translation: CASSSGARSASYNEQFF.

This clonotype was seen only a few times. V gene TRBV6-1 combines with J gene TRBJ2-1; 11 bases agree with TRBD2. V lost 6 bases and J lost 12; bases outside the gene matches: 10. Germline V gives CDR1 MNHNS, CDR2 SASEGT. The CDR3 has 14 residues. CDR3 in DNA: TGTGCCAGCAGAGACCCGGGACTAGCGGCTGGGCAGTTCTTC. Translation gives CASRDPGLAAGQFF.

The chain joins TRBV10-2 to TRBJ2-3; D ambiguous. V gave up 10 bases and J gave up 1 base, with 18 bases separating them. The germline V gene encodes CDR1 WSHSY and CDR2 SAAADI. The CDR3 length is 15 residues. The CDR3 nucleotides read TGCGCCACCGACCCGGCGGTCTTTGGCACAGATACGCAGTATTTT. Translation: CATDPAVFGTDTQYF.

This clonotype was seen many times. This chain uses TRBV28 with TRBJ2-7, with a weak D call TRBD2 (5 bases). V was shortened by 7 bases and J by 2 bases, with 18 bases between the two germline ends. CDR3 length: 15 amino acids. CDR1 MDHEN and CDR2 SYDVKM come from the germline V gene. DNA for the CDR3: TGTGCCAGCACCGCAGGCGGGCCTACCCCCTACGAGCAGTACTTC. It translates to CASTAGGPTPYEQYF.

This clonotype was seen more than once but under ten times. This chain uses TRBV27 with TRBJ2-1; TRBD2 agrees at 7 bases. The CDR3 consists of 18 residues. J lost 6 bases, V lost 5 bases, and 19 bases had no gene match. CDR1 and CDR2 from the germline V gene are MNHEY and SMNVEV (reference sequence). DNA of the CDR3: TGTGCCAGCAGTAATTCGCTCTTCGTGGAGGTAGCGGGCAATGAGCAGTTCTTC. Protein sequence: CASSNSLFVEVAGNEQFF.

The table lists this clonotype with a few counts. The chain recombines TRBV19 with TRBJ2-3, with 7 bases matching TRBD1. This CDR3 is built from 15 residues. Germline trimming cut 4 bases from V and 4 bases from J; bases unmatched to any gene: 8. CDR1 and CDR2 (germline): LNHDA, SQIVND (reference sequence). The CDR3 here is CASSRDRDLADTQYF. CDR3 sequence (DNA): TGTGCCAGTAGTAGGGACAGAGACCTCGCAGATACGCAGTATTTT.

This chain's CDR3 is CSAIKAGGFYEQYF. The CDR3 DNA sequence: TGCAGTGCAATAAAGGCGGGAGGTTTCTACGAGCAGTACTTC. J is TRBJ2-7 and V is TRBV20-1; 8 bases are shared with TRBD2. The CDR3 covers 14 residues. Trimming removed 6 bases from V and 3 bases from J; junction bases left unmatched: 10. Germline V gene data show CDR1 as DFQATT and CDR2 as SNEGSKA (reference sequence).